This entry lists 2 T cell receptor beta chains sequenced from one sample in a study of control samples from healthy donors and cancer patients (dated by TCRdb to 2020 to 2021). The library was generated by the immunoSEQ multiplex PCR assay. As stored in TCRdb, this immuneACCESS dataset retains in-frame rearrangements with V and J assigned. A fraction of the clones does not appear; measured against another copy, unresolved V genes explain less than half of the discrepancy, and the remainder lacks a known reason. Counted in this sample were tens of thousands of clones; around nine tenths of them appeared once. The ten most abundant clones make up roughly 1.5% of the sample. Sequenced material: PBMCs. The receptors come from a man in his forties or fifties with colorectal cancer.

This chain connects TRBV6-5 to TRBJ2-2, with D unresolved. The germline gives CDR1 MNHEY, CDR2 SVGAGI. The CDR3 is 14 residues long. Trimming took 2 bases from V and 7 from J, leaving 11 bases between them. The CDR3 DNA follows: TGTGCCAGCAGTTACCTTAGGGATGTCGGGGAGCTGTTTTTT. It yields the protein CASSYLRDVGELFF.

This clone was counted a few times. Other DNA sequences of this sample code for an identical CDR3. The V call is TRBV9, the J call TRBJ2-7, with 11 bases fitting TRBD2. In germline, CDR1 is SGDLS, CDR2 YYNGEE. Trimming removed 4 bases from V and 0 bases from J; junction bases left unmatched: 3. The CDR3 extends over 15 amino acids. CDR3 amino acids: CASSPLAGGSYEQYF. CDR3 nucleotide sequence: TGTGCCAGCAGCCCCCTAGCGGGGGGCTCCTACGAGCAGTACTTC.